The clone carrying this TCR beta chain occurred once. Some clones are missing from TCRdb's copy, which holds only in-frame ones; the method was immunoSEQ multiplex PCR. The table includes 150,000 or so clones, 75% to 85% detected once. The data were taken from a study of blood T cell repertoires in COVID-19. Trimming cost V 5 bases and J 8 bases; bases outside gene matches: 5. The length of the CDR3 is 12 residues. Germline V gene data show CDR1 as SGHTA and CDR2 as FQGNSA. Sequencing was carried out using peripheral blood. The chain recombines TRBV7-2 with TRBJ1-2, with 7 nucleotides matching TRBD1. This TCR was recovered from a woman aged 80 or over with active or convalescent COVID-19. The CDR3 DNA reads TGTGCCAGCAGCAGACAGGGTATAGGCTACACCTTC. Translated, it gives CASSRQGIGYTF.